Listed here is a single T cell receptor beta chain. Its antigen is unknown. Amplified TCR beta CDR3 regions derived from RNA transcripts. RT-PCR in the first round (using the HTBI primer set) targeted the TCR CDR3. TCRdb processed the multiplex PCR reads anew with MiXCR; each CDR3 protein has one entry. The sample yields around 700,000 distinct CDR3 sequences, 18% seen once. Clinical symptoms, serum thyroxine and TRAb, thyroid ultrasound and orbital computed tomography together formed the diagnostic basis. The data derive from a study of T cells in Graves' hyperthyroidism and ophthalmopathy. Study observations and caveats: Most thyroid clonotypes with frequency above 0.001 were detected in blood. Before onset, by a median of approximately 6.2 months, the model predicted ophthalmopathy.

With 4 bases removed from V and 0 bases from J, the gap between germline ends came to 12 bases. The V gene's germline CDR1 is SGHVS and CDR2 FQNEAQ. This CDR3 has 16 amino acids. The sequenced sample consisted of blood. The genes are TRBV7-8 and TRBJ1-4; D is perhaps TRBD1 (5 bases). This sequence originates from a woman aged 45 to 65 with Graves' hyperthyroidism that later progressed to Graves' ophthalmopathy. DNA of the CDR3: TGTGCCAGCAGCTCAAACCGGGGCGCAACTAATGAAAAACTGTTTTTT. This codes for CASSSNRGATNEKLFF.